This T cell receptor beta chain was sequenced during a study of T-cell memory formation after mild COVID-19. V lost 2 bases, J lost 4 bases, and 14 bases lay in between. The CDR3 has 14 residues. Germline V CDR1 and CDR2: SQVTM, ANQGSEA. This clonotype was picked up one time. One entry per CDR3 protein results from TCRdb running MiXCR on the 5' RACE reads. The sample consists of a few hundred thousand distinct CDR3 sequences, over 20% of them appearing once. The rearrangement joins TRBV29-1 to TRBJ1-1, with D maybe TRBD1 (5 bases). The TCR originated in an adult woman who had mild COVID-19 (a few samples of this study predate the infection). Cell type and time point are not known. The sequencing input was PBMCs or a T cell subset sorted from them (not recorded which). The CDR3 DNA follows: TGCAGCGTTGAATGGCAGGGAGGGTCCACTGAAGCTTTCTTT. The encoded protein is CSVEWQGGSTEAFF. The variable domain in full, with the rest retrieved from reference TRBV29-1 and TRBJ1-1, is SAVISQKPSRDICQRGTSLTIQCQVDSQVTMMFWYRQQPGQSLTLIATANQGSEATYESGFVIDKFPISRPNLTFSTLTVSNMSPEDSSIYLCSVEWQGGSTEAFFGQGTRLTVV.